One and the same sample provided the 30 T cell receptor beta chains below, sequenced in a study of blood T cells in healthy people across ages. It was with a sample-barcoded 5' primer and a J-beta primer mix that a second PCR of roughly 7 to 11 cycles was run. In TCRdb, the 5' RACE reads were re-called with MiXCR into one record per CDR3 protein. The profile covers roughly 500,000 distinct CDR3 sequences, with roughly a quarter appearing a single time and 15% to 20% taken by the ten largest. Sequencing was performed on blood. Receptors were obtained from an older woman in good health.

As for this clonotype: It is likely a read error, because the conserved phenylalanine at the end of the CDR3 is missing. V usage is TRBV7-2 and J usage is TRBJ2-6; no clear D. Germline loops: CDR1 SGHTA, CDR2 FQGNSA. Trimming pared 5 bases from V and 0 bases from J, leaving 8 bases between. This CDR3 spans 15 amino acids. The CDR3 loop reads CASSQASSGANVLTL. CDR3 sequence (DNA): TGTGCCAGCAGCCAAGCCAGCTCTGGGGCCAACGTCCTGACTCTC.

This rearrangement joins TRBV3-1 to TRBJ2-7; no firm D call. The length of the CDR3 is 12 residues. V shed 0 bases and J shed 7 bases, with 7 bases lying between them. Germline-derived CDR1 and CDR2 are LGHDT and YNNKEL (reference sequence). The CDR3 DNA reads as TGTGCCAGCAGCCAAGATTCCGGGGAGCAGTACTTC. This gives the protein CASSQDSGEQYF.

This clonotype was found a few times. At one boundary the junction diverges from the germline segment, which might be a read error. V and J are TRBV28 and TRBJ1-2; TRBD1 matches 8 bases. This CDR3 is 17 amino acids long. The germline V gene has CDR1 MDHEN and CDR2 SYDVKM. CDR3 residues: CASTDRGPRVPSWGYAF. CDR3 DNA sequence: TGTGCCAGCACCGACAGGGGCCCTCGGGTCCCCTCCTGGGGCTACGCCTTC.

The chain's CDR3 is CSAGPTGMAGNTIYF. The CDR3, as DNA: TGCAGTGCTGGACCGACAGGGATGGCTGGAAACACCATATATTTT. V is TRBV20-1 and J is TRBJ1-3, with 7 bases aligning to TRBD1. V lost 5 bases, J lost 2 bases, and 9 bases stayed unmatched. Looked up from germline, CDR1 is DFQATT and CDR2 is SNEGSKA (reference sequence). The CDR3 covers 15 residues.

The CDR3 coding sequence is TGCGCCAGCAGCCAACTTCCCCCGCTGAACACTGAAGCTTTCTTT. It yields the protein CASSQLPPLNTEAFF. This sequence joins TRBV4-3 and TRBJ1-1; D ambiguous. Looked up from germline, CDR1 is LGHNA and CDR2 is YSLEER. V was pared by 2 bases and J by 0 bases, with 10 bases between. The CDR3 contains 15 residues.

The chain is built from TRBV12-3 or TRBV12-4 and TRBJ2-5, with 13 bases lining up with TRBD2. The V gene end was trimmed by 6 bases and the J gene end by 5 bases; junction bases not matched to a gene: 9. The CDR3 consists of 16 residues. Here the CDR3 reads CASSRTSGGLGETQYF. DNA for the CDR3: TGTGCCAGCAGCCGGACTAGCGGGGGCCTCGGGGAGACCCAGTACTTC.

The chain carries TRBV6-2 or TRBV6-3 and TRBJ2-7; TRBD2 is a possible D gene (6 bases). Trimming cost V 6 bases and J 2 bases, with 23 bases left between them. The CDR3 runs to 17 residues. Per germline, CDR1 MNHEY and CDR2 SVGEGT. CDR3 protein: CASSPRRVQPRAYEQYF. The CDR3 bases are TGTGCCAGCAGCCCCCGGAGGGTCCAACCCAGGGCCTACGAGCAGTACTTC.

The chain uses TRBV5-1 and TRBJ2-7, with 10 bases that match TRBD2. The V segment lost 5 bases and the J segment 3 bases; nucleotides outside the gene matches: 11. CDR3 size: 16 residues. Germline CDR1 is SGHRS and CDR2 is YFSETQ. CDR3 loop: CASRLGLAVDLYEQYF. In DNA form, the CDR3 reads TGCGCCAGCAGACTTGGACTAGCGGTGGATCTCTACGAGCAGTACTTC.

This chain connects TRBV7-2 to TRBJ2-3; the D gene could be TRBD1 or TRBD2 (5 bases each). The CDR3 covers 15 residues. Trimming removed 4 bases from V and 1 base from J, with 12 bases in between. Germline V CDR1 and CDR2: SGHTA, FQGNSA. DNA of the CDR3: TGTGCCAGCAGCTCAGTGGTGGGGGGCACAGATACGCAGTATTTT. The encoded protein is CASSSVVGGTDTQYF.

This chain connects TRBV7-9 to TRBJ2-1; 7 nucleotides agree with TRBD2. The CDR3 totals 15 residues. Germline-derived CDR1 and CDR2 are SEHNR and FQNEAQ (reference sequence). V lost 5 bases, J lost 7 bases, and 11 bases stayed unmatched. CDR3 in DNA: TGTGCCAGCAGCCCGTCCCGGGGGGTACGGAATGAGCAGTTCTTC. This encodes CASSPSRGVRNEQFF.

CDR3 loop: CASSTLAGGGNEQFF. The DNA of the CDR3 is TGTGCCAGCAGTACTCTAGCGGGGGGGGGCAATGAGCAGTTCTTC. The chain joins TRBV12-3 or TRBV12-4 to TRBJ2-5, with 12 positions matching TRBD2. TRBJ2-1 matches the DNA end more closely, so the J call is doubtful. This CDR3 spans 15 amino acids.

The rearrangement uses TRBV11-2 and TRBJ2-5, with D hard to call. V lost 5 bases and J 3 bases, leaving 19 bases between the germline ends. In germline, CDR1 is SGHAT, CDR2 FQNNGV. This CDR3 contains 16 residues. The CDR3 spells CASSPSLSWKEETQYF. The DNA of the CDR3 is TGTGCCAGCAGCCCTAGTTTAAGTTGGAAAGAAGAGACCCAGTACTTC.

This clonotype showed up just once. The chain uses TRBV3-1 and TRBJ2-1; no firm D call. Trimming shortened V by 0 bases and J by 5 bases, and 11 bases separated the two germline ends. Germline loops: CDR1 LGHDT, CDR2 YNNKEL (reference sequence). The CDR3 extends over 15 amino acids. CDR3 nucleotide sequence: TGTGCCAGCAGCCAAGATTCCCGAGGTAACAATGAGCAGTTCTTC. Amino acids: CASSQDSRGNNEQFF.

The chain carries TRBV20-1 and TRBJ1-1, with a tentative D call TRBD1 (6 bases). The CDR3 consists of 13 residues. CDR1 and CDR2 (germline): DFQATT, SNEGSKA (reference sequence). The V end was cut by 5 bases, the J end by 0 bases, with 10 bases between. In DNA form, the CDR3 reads TGCAGTGCTCCCGGACAGATGAACACTGAAGCTTTCTTT. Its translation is CSAPGQMNTEAFF.

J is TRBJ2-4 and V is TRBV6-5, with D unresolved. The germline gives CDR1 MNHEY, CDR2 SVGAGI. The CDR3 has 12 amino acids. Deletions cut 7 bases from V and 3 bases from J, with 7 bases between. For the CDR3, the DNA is TGTGCCAGCACAAGCATCAAAAACATTCAGTACTTC. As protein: CASTSIKNIQYF.

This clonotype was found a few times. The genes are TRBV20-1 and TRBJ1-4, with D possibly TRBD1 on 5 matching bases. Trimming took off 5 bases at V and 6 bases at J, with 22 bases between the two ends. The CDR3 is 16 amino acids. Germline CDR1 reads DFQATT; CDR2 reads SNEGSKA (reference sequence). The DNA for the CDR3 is TGCAGTGCTTCACCGGGACGCGAAGGCGGTGATGAAAAACTGTTTTTT. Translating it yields CSASPGREGGDEKLFF.

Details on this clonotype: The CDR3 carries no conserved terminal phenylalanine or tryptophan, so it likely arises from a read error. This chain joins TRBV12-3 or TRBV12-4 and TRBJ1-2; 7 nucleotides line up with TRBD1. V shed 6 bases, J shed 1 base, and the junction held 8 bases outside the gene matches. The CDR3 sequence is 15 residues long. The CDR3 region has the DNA TGTGCCAGCAGCCCCGGGACAGTGGTTAACTATGGCTACACCGTC. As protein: CASSPGTVVNYGYTV.

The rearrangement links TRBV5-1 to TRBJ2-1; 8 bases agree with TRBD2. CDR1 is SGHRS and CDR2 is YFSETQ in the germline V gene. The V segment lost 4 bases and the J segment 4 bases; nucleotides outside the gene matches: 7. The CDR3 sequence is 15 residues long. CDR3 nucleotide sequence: TGCGCCAGCAGCCCAAGCGGGAGTTGGTACAATGAGCAGTTCTTC. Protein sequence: CASSPSGSWYNEQFF.

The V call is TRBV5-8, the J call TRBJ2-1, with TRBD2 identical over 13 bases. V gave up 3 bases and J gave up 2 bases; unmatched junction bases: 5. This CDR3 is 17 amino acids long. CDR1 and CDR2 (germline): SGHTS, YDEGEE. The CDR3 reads CASSWTGTSGAYNEQFF. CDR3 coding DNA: TGTGCCAGCAGCTGGACCGGGACTAGCGGGGCCTACAATGAGCAGTTCTTC.

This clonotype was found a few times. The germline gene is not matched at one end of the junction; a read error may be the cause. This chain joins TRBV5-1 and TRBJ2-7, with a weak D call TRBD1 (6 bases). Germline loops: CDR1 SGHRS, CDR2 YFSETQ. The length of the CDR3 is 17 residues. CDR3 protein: CASSLGSGHPLTEEQYF. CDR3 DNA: TGCGCCAGTAGCTTAGGATCGGGACACCCCCTGACGGAGGAGCAGTACTTC.

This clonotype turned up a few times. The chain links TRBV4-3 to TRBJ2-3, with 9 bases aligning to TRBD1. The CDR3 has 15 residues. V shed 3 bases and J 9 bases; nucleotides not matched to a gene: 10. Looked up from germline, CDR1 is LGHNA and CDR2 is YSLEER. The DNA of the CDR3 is TGCGCCAGCAGCCACCAAACGGACAGGGGTGAAACGCAGTATTTT. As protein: CASSHQTDRGETQYF.

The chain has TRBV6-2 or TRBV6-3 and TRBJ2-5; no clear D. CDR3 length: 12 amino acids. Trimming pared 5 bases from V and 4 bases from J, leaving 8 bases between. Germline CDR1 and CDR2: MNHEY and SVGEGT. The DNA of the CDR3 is TGTGCCAGCAGTGGTCTGGGAGAGACCCAGTACTTC. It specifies CASSGLGETQYF.

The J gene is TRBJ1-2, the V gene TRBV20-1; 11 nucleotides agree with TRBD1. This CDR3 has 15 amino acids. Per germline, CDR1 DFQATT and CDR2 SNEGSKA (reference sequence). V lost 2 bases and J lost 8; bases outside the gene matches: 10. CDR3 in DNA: TGCAGTGCTAGAACGGTGGGACAGGGGGAGGGAGGCTACACCTTC. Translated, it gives CSARTVGQGEGGYTF.

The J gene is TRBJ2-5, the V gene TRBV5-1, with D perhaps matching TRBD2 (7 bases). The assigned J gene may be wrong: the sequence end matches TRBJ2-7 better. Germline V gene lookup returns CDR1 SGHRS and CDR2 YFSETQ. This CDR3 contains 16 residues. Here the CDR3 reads CASSLVGGAKTYEQYF. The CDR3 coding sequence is TGCGCCAGCAGCTTGGTTGGGGGGGCCAAAACCTACGAGCAGTACTTC.

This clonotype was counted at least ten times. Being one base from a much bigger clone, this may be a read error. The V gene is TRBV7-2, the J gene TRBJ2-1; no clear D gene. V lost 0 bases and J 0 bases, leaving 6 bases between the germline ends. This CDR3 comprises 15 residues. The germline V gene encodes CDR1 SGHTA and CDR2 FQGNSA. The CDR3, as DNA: TGTGCCAGCAGCTTAGCGGGGAACTCCTACAATGAGCAGTTCTTC. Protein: CASSLAGNSYNEQFF.

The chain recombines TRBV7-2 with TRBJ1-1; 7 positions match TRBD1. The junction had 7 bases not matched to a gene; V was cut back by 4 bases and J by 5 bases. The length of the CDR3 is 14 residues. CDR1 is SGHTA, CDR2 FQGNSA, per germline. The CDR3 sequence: CASSSQTGRTEAFF. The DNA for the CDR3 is TGTGCCAGCAGCTCTCAGACAGGGAGAACTGAAGCTTTCTTT.

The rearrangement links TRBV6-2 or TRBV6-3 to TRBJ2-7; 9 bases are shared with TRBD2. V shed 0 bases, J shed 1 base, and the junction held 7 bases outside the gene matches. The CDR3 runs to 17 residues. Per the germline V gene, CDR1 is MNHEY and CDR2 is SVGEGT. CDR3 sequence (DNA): TGTGCCAGCAGTTACTCGAAGAAGCGGGGGGTATCCTACGAGCAGTACTTC. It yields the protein CASSYSKKRGVSYEQYF.

Written as DNA, the CDR3 is TGTGCCAGCAGCCAAGATTTTCACACAGATACGCAGTATTTT. Its protein is CASSQDFHTDTQYF. The chain joins TRBV3-1 to TRBJ2-3, with no clear D. V was cut by 0 bases and J by 2 bases, with 6 bases left in between. CDR1 is LGHDT, CDR2 YNNKEL, per germline (reference sequence). The CDR3 runs to 14 residues.

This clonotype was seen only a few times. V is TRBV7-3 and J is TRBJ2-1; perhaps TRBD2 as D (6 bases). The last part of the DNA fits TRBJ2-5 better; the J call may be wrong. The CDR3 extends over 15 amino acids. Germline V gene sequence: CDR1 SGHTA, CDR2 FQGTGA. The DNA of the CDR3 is TGTGCCAGCAGCTTAGGGTTAGCGGCCGGGGGGACCCAGTACTTC. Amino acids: CASSLGLAAGGTQYF.

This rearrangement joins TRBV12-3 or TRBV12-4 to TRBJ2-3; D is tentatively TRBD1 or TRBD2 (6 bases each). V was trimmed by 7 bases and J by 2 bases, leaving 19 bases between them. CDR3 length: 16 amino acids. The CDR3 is CASNRWDGGYTDTQYF. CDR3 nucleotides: TGTGCCAGCAACCGGTGGGACGGGGGCTACACAGATACGCAGTATTTT.